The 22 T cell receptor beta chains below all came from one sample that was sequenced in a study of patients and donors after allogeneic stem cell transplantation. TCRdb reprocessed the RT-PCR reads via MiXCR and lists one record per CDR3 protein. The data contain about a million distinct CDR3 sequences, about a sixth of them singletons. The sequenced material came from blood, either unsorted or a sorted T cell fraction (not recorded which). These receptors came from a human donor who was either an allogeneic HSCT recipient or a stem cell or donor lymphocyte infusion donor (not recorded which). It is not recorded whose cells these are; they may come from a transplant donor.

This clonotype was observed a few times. CDR3 DNA: TGCGCCAGCAGCCTCCATCCACAGGGGATGGGCGACGAGCAGTACTTC. Its protein is CASSLHPQGMGDEQYF. This chain uses TRBV5-1 with TRBJ2-7; 7 bases align to TRBD1. Looked up from germline, CDR1 is SGHRS and CDR2 is YFSETQ. Germline trimming cut 4 bases from V and 5 bases from J; bases unmatched to any gene: 15. The CDR3 loop spans 16 amino acids.

This chain's CDR3 is CASSLFPPGLAGTGELFF. The DNA for the CDR3 is TGTGCCAGCAGCTTATTCCCCCCCGGACTAGCGGGCACCGGGGAGCTGTTTTTT. The V call is TRBV7-6, the J call TRBJ2-2; TRBD2 aligns across 11 bases. In germline, CDR1 is SGHVS, CDR2 FNYEAQ. This CDR3 is built from 18 residues. Trimming at V came to 2 bases and at J to 4 bases, leaving 9 bases not matched to a gene. The variable domain in full, with the rest retrieved from reference TRBV7-6 and TRBJ2-2, is GAGVSQSPRYKVTKRGQDVALRCDPISGHVSLYWYRQALGQGPEFLTYFNYEAQQDKSGLPNDRFSAERPEGSISTLTIQRTEQRDSAMYRCASSLFPPGLAGTGELFFGEGSRLTVL.

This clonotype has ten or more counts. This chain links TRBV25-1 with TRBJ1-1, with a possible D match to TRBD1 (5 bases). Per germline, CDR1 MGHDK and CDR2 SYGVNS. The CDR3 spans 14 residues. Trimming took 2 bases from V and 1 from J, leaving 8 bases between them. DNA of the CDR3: TGTGCCAGCAGTGAAGGGGGAAGGAACACTGAAGCTTTCTTT. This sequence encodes CASSEGGRNTEAFF.

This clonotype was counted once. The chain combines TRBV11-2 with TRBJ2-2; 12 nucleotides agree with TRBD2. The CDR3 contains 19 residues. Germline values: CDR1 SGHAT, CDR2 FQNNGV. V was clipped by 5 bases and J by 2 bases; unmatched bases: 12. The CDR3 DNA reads TGTGCCAGCAGCCATATCCCCTTAGGACTAGCGGGAAACACCGGGGAGCTGTTTTTT. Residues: CASSHIPLGLAGNTGELFF.

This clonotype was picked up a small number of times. For the CDR3, the DNA is TGTGCCATCGGTCGTACAGAGAACACTGAAGCTTTCTTT. This gives the protein CAIGRTENTEAFF. V is TRBV10-3 and J is TRBJ1-1; D is ambiguous. The V gene's germline CDR1 is ENHRY and CDR2 SYGVKD. The length of the CDR3 is 13 residues. Between the trimmed V and J ends, which lost 8 bases and 1 base, there was a span of 11 bases.

The CDR3 bases are TGTGCCAGCAGCTTAGATGCAGGGGGGGCCTTGAGAGATACGCAGTATTTT. Protein product: CASSLDAGGALRDTQYF. This chain links TRBV11-2 with TRBJ2-3; D assignment may be TRBD1 or TRBD2 (7 bases each). CDR1 is SGHAT, CDR2 FQNNGV, per germline. The CDR3 is made up of 17 amino acids. Trimming stripped 0 bases from V and 5 bases from J, with 18 bases between.

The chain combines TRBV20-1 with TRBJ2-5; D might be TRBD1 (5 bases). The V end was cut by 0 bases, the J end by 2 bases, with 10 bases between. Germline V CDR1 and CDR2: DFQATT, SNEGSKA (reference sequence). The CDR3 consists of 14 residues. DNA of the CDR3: TGCAGTGCTAGAGACCCAGGGAAGCAAGAGACCCAGTACTTC. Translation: CSARDPGKQETQYF.

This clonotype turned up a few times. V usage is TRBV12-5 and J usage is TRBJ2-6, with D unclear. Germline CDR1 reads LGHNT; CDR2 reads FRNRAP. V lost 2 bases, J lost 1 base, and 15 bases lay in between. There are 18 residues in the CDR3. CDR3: CASGLYFNWESGANVLTF. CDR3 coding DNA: TGTGCTAGTGGTTTGTATTTTAATTGGGAATCTGGGGCCAACGTCCTGACTTTC.

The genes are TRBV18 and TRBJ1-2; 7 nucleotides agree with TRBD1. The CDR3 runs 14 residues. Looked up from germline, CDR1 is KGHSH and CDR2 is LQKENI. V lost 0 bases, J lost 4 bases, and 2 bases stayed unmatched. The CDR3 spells CASSPPGQTYGYTF. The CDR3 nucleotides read TGTGCCAGCTCACCACCGGGACAGACCTATGGCTACACCTTC.

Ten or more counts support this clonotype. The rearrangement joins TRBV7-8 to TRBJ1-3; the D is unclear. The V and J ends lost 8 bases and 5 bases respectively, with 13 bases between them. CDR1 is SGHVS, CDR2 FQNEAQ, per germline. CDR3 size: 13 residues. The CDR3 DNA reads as TGTGCCAGCGGCAGCGAGGGAAGAAACACCATATATTTT. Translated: CASGSEGRNTIYF.

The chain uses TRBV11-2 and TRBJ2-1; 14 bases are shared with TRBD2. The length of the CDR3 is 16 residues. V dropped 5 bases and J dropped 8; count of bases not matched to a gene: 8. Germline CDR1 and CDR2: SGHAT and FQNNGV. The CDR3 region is CASSLPTSGGAYEQFF. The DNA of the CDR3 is TGTGCCAGCAGCCTCCCGACTAGCGGGGGGGCCTATGAGCAGTTCTTC. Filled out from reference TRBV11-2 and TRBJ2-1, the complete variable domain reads EAGVAQSPRYKIIEKRQSVAFWCNPISGHATLYWYQQILGQGPKLLIQFQNNGVVDDSQLPKDRFSAERLKGVDSTLKIQPAKLEDSAVYLCASSLPTSGGAYEQFFGPGTRLTVL.

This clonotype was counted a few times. The CDR3, as DNA: TGTGCCAGCAGCTTAGTGACAGGTCCCTACCAAGAGACCCAGTACTTC. Protein product: CASSLVTGPYQETQYF. J is TRBJ2-5 and V is TRBV7-9, with D perhaps matching TRBD1 (6 bases). V was clipped by 1 base and J by 0 bases, with 12 bases between them. The CDR3 is 16 amino acids. CDR1 is SEHNR, CDR2 FQNEAQ, per germline (reference sequence). Full variable domain (missing parts from reference TRBV7-9 and TRBJ2-5): DTGVSQNPRHKITKRGQNVTFRCDPISEHNRLYWYRQTLGQGPEFLTYFQNEAQLEKSRLLSDRFSAERPKGSFSTLEIQRTEQGDSAMYLCASSLVTGPYQETQYFGPGTRLLVL.

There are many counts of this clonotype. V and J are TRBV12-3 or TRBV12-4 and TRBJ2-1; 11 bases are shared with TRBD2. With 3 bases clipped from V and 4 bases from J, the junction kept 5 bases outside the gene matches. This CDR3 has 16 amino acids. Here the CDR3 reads CASSFTSGRDYNEQFF. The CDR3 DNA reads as TGTGCCAGCAGTTTCACTAGCGGGAGAGATTACAATGAGCAGTTCTTC.

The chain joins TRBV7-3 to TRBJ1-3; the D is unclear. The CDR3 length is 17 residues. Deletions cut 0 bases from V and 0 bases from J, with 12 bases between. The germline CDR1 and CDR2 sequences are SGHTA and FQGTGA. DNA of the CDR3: TGTGCCAGCAGCTTAACGTTTCCGGGTCCCTCTGGAAACACCATATATTTT. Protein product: CASSLTFPGPSGNTIYF.

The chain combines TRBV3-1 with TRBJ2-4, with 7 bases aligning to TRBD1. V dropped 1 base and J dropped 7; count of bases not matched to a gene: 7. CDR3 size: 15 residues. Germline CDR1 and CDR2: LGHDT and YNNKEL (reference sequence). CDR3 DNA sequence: TGTGCCAGCAGCCAAGGGCAGCAGACAGGGAACATTCAGTACTTC. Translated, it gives CASSQGQQTGNIQYF.

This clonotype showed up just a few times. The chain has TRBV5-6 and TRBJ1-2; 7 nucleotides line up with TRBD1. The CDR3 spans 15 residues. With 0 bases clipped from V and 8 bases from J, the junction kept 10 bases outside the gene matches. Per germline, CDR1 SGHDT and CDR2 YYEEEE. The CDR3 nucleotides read TGTGCCAGCAGCTTGGGACAGGGTGAGATATACGGCTACACCTTC. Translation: CASSLGQGEIYGYTF.

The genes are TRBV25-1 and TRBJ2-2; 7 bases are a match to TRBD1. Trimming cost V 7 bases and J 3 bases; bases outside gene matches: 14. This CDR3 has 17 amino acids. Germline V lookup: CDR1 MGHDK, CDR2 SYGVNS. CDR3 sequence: CASTPFQTGPYTGELFF. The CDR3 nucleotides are TGTGCCAGCACCCCCTTTCAGACAGGGCCCTACACCGGGGAGCTGTTTTTT.

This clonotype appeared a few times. The CDR3 sequence is CSASYLNYGYTF. The CDR3 nucleotides are TGCAGTGCTAGTTACCTCAACTATGGCTACACCTTC. The chain is built from TRBV20-1 and TRBJ1-2; D not certain. The germline gives CDR1 DFQATT, CDR2 SNEGSKA (reference sequence). The CDR3 extends over 12 amino acids. Trimming took off 3 bases at V and 2 bases at J, with 7 bases between the two ends.

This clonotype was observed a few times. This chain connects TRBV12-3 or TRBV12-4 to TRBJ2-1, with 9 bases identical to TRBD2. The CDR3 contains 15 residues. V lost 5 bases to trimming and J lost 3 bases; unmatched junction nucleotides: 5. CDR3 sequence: CASSLKRGVYNEQFF. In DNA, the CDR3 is TGTGCCAGCAGTCTAAAGCGGGGGGTCTACAATGAGCAGTTCTTC.

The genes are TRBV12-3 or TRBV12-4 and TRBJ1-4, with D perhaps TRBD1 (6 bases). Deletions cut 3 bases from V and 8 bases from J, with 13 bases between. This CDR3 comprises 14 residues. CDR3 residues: CASSFQGFGEKLFF. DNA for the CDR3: TGTGCCAGCAGTTTCCAGGGGTTTGGCGAAAAACTGTTTTTT.

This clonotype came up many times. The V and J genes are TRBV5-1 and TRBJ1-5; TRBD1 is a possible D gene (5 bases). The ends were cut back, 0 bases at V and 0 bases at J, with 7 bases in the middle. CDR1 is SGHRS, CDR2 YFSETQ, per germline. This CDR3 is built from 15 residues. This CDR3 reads CASSLEGHSNQPQHF. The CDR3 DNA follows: TGCGCCAGCAGCTTGGAGGGGCATAGCAATCAGCCCCAGCATTTT.

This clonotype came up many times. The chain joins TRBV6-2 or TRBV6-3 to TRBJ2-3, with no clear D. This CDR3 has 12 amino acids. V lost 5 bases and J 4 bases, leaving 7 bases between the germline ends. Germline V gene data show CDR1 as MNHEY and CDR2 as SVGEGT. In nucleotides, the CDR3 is TGTGCCAGCAGTGACGAGGCAGATACGCAGTATTTT. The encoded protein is CASSDEADTQYF.